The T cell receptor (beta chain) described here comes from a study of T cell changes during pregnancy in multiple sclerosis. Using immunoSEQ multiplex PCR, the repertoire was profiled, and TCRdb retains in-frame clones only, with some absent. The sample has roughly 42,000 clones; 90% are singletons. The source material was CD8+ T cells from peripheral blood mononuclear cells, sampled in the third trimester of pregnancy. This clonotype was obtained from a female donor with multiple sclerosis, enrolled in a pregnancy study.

CDR3 DNA sequence: TGTGCCAGCAGCTTGGGACTATCCAATGAGCAGTTCTTC. Translated, it gives CASSLGLSNEQFF. The rearrangement uses TRBV13 and TRBJ2-1; 7 bases map to TRBD2. Germline assignment: CDR1 PRHDT and CDR2 FYEKMQ (reference sequence). The CDR3 consists of 13 residues. V was pared by 3 bases and J by 6 bases, with 2 bases of the junction left unmatched.